This record looks at one T cell receptor (beta chain) sequence and its context. The antigen remains undetermined. CDR3 length: 16 residues. Germline-derived CDR1 and CDR2 are SGHRS and YFSETQ. Losses at the gene ends were 4 bases for V and 4 bases for J; bases not matched to a gene: 8. This sample stems from a study of OX40 agonist ivuxolimab in advanced cancers. Study information: Averaging 60 years in age, with a range of roughly 23 to 80, the cohort was approximately 83% male. Past anti-PD-1, anti-PD-L1 or anti-CTLA-4 therapy was accepted, and approximately 37% had received some. General study results and limits: Researchers report that CD8+ T cells had, on average, more expanded clones than CD4+. At 0.1 to 3.0 mg/kg, CD4+ and CD8+ blood T cells expanded clonally by week 6.

Assay: immunoSEQ multiplex PCR; the TCRdb copy retains only in-frame clones and omits some. The sample carries 45,000 to 60,000 clones, around 79% recorded once. Here the sequenced sample was CD4+ or CD8+ T cells sorted from blood, taken in a trial of the OX40 agonist ivuxolimab. The chain links TRBV5-1 to TRBJ2-3; TRBD2 aligns across 11 bases. The sequence came from an adult with an advanced solid tumor such as melanoma, head and neck, liver or kidney cancer. The CDR3 sequence is CASSVGTSGPSDTQYF. In DNA form, the CDR3 reads TGCGCCAGCAGCGTCGGGACTAGCGGCCCCTCAGATACGCAGTATTTT. Full variable domain (missing parts from reference TRBV5-1 and TRBJ2-3): KAGVTQTPRYLIKTRGQQVTLSCSPISGHRSVSWYQQTPGQGLQFLFEYFSETQRNKGNFPGRFSGRQFSNSRSEMNVSTLELGDSALYLCASSVGTSGPSDTQYFGPGTRLTVL.